This TCR beta chain was sequenced in a study of regulatory T cells in long-lasting Graves disease. General observations from the study: It was possible that the small sample size reduced accuracy.

Arm-PCR of CDR3 regions and iRepertoire HTBI primers were used to build TCR beta libraries. From the multiplex PCR reads, TCRdb called clonotypes with MiXCR, one entry per CDR3 protein. Found here are 420,000 or so distinct CDR3 sequences, about a sixth of them singletons; the top ten hold 23%. Described time point: newly diagnosed GD, antithyroid drugs for less than 3 months. Extracted RNA from PBMCs served as the source of the TCR library. In the case of this clonotype: What it binds is not known.

These same data were also listed under a study on T cells in Graves' hyperthyroidism and ophthalmopathy.

Sample: peripheral blood mononuclear cells (PBMCs), taken at new diagnosis, from a patient treated with antithyroid drugs. This TCR was recovered from a young woman with Graves disease.

The CDR3 region has the DNA TGTGCCAGCAGCCCAGGGACGGTAGCCAAAAACATTCAGTACTTC. Translation: CASSPGTVAKNIQYF. V is TRBV7-9 and J is TRBJ2-4; D could derive from TRBD1 or TRBD2 (5 bases each). Trimming removed 5 bases at V and 0 bases at J, with 11 bases between. Germline V CDR1 and CDR2: SEHNR, FQNEAQ (reference sequence). The CDR3 consists of 15 residues.